The rows below give T cell receptor beta chains drawn from one sample of a study of T-cell memory formation after mild COVID-19. TCRdb used MiXCR to reprocess the 5' RACE reads, holding one entry per CDR3 protein. The table has hundreds of thousands of distinct CDR3 sequences, 18% seen once. Source material: PBMCs or a T cell subset sorted from them (not recorded which). The receptors come from an adult woman who had mild COVID-19 (a few samples of this study predate the infection). Cell type and time point are not known. Both conserved end residues are part of each CDR3. The order of the fields is V gene, D gene, clone size, J gene, CDR3 protein, CDR3 DNA. The D gene is left open where the match is weak. Some rows mark clone size as missing; the rest say once, few, many or name a class of expanded clone.

TRBV14	.	.	TRBJ2-1	CASSHWTAYNEQFF	TGTGCCAGCAGCCATTGGACAGCATACAATGAGCAGTTCTTC
TRBV3-1	.	.	TRBJ2-2	CASSQGWGEPNTGELFF	TGTGCCAGCAGCCAAGGTTGGGGAGAGCCTAACACCGGGGAGCTGTTTTTT
TRBV7-9	.	.	TRBJ2-1	CASSLGTRIFDNEQFF	TGTGCCAGCAGCTTAGGCACCCGTATATTCGACAATGAGCAGTTCTTC
TRBV3-1	TRBD2	few	TRBJ2-2	CASSLGLAVSGELFF	TGTGCCAGCAGCCTAGGACTAGCGGTATCCGGGGAGCTGTTTTTT
TRBV19	TRBD2	.	TRBJ2-1	CASSIPGGGDEQFF	TGTGCCAGTAGTATCCCGGGAGGGGGAGATGAGCAGTTCTTC
TRBV7-2	.	few	TRBJ2-7	CASSRDVIYEQYF	TGTGCCAGCAGCCGAGACGTCATTTACGAGCAGTACTTC
TRBV5-1	TRBD1	.	TRBJ2-2	CASSLRSGQGAAGELFF	TGCGCCAGCAGCTTGCGGTCGGGACAGGGGGCAGCCGGGGAGCTGTTTTTT
TRBV24-1	TRBD2	.	TRBJ2-2	CATSWTSNTGELFF	TGTGCCACCAGTTGGACTAGCAACACCGGGGAGCTGTTTTTT
TRBV20-1	TRBD1	many	TRBJ2-7	CSAWGTGSSYEQYF	TGCAGTGCTTGGGGGACAGGGAGCTCCTACGAGCAGTACTTC
TRBV21-1	.	few	TRBJ2-3	CASSDSGTSSADTQYF	TGTGCCAGCAGCGACTCCGGGACTAGCTCGGCAGATACGCAGTATTTT
TRBV11-2	.	many	TRBJ2-1	CASSLFREEQFF	TGTGCCAGCAGCTTATTTCGGGAGGAGCAGTTCTTC
TRBV12-3/TRBV12-4	TRBD2	.	TRBJ2-3	CASSSRLAGQDTQYF	TGTGCCAGCAGTTCGAGACTAGCGGGGCAAGATACGCAGTATTTT
TRBV6-1	TRBD1	.	TRBJ2-5	CASTPTGTGEETQYF	TGTGCCAGCACCCCCACCGGGACAGGGGAAGAGACCCAGTACTTC
TRBV12-3/TRBV12-4	.	.	TRBJ1-2	CASSLSEGIANYGYTF	TGTGCCAGCAGTTTAAGTGAGGGAATAGCTAACTATGGCTACACCTTC
TRBV4-2	TRBD2	.	TRBJ2-7	CASSQELAGAYEQYF	TGTGCCAGCAGCCAAGAACTAGCGGGGGCCTACGAGCAGTACTTC
TRBV3-1	.	.	TRBJ2-2	CASSQERDWNTGELFF	TGTGCCAGCAGCCAAGAGAGGGACTGGAACACCGGGGAGCTGTTTTTT
TRBV30	.	few	TRBJ1-5	CAWSLRSNQPQHF	TGTGCCTGGAGTTTGAGGAGCAATCAGCCCCAGCATTTT
TRBV7-8	TRBD2	few	TRBJ2-7	CASSLNRRTSGTGSKSYEQYF	TGTGCCAGCAGCTTAAATCGCCGGACTAGCGGGACCGGGTCGAAGTCCTACGAGCAGTACTTC
TRBV30	.	.	TRBJ2-1	CAWSVLGGRGPWDEQFF	TGTGCCTGGAGTGTACTGGGGGGTAGGGGCCCCTGGGATGAGCAGTTCTTC
TRBV4-2	.	many	TRBJ2-7	CASSQGAQGEQYF	TGTGCCAGCAGCCAAGGGGCTCAAGGCGAGCAGTACTTC
TRBV5-1	.	.	TRBJ2-5	CASSSAGGSETQYF	TGCGCCAGCAGCTCCGCAGGGGGGAGCGAGACCCAGTACTTC
TRBV4-3	TRBD2	.	TRBJ2-2	CASSQELAGELGTGELFF	TGCGCCAGCAGCCAAGAATTAGCGGGAGAGTTGGGCACCGGGGAGCTGTTTTTT
TRBV6-5	.	few	TRBJ1-2	CASSYSPRGYGYTF	TGTGCCAGCAGTTACTCGCCAAGGGGCTATGGCTACACCTTC
TRBV4-2	.	many	TRBJ1-6	CASSPSGPNSPLHF	TGTGCCAGCAGCCCATCCGGGCCGAATTCACCCCTCCACTTT
TRBV12-3/TRBV12-4	TRBD1	.	TRBJ1-5	CASRRDRGEPQHF	TGTGCCAGCAGGCGGGACAGGGGTGAGCCCCAGCATTTT
TRBV6-6	TRBD1	.	TRBJ1-4	CASRLQGAYEKLFF	TGTGCCAGCAGATTACAGGGGGCCTACGAAAAACTGTTTTTT
TRBV2	.	few	TRBJ2-3	CANQLVSPNTDTQYF	TGTGCCAACCAACTCGTCTCACCGAACACAGATACGCAGTATTTT
TRBV5-1	.	.	TRBJ1-5	CASSPDAAANQPQHF	TGCGCCAGCAGCCCTGACGCGGCTGCAAATCAGCCCCAGCATTTT
TRBV24-1	.	.	TRBJ2-3	CATSQVSTDTQYF	TGTGCCACCAGCCAGGTTAGCACAGATACGCAGTATTTT
TRBV6-2/TRBV6-3	.	.	TRBJ2-7	CASSYSGGTPYEQYF	TGTGCCAGCAGTTACTCTGGCGGAACCCCCTACGAGCAGTACTTC
TRBV6-6	.	.	TRBJ1-5	CASDSGVIREGQPQHF	TGTGCCAGCGATTCTGGTGTTATCCGGGAGGGACAGCCCCAGCATTTT
TRBV7-2	.	many	TRBJ2-1	CASSLINEQFF	TGTGCCAGCAGCTTAATCAATGAGCAGTTCTTC
TRBV11-2	TRBD2	.	TRBJ2-5	CASSPGTSGRMSQETQYF	TGTGCCAGCAGCCCTGGGACTAGCGGGAGAATGAGCCAAGAGACCCAGTACTTC
TRBV20-1	.	.	TRBJ2-4	CSPAVLAKNIQYF	TGCAGTCCCGCTGTCCTAGCCAAAAACATTCAGTACTTC
TRBV11-3	.	few	TRBJ2-7	CASSLGGYGYEQYF	TGTGCCAGCAGCCTCGGAGGATATGGGTACGAGCAGTACTTC
TRBV29-1	.	.	TRBJ1-2	CSVETPAGPVGNYGYTF	TGCAGCGTTGAAACCCCGGCGGGGCCAGTGGGGAACTATGGCTACACCTTC
TRBV10-3	.	few	TRBJ2-1	CAISEVTGLIYNEQFF	TGTGCCATCAGTGAGGTAACGGGACTCATCTACAATGAGCAGTTCTTC
TRBV5-1	.	.	TRBJ2-5	CASSFGQILQETQYF	TGCGCCAGCAGCTTCGGACAGATTCTTCAAGAGACCCAGTACTTC
TRBV30	TRBD2	.	TRBJ2-3	CAWSVPAGVVGTDTQYF	TGTGCCTGGAGTGTACCGGCGGGAGTCGTGGGCACAGATACGCAGTATTTT
TRBV7-9	.	few	TRBJ1-2	CASSFAGYTNYGYTF	TGTGCCAGCAGCTTTGCAGGGTATACTAACTATGGCTACACCTTC
TRBV4-1	TRBD1	.	TRBJ2-5	CASSQAGQGVETQYF	TGCGCCAGCAGCCAAGCGGGACAGGGGGTAGAGACCCAGTACTTC
TRBV27	TRBD2	few	TRBJ2-7	CASSPSGRFHEQYF	TGTGCCAGCAGCCCTAGCGGGAGATTCCACGAGCAGTACTTC
TRBV7-9	.	few	TRBJ2-1	CASSFRQFNEQFF	TGTGCCAGCAGCTTTCGACAGTTCAATGAGCAGTTCTTC
TRBV12-3/TRBV12-4	TRBD1	many	TRBJ2-7	CASSLGTGPYEQYF	TGTGCCAGCAGCTTAGGGACAGGGCCCTACGAGCAGTACTTC
TRBV6-6	.	few	TRBJ1-5	CASSDSYSNQPQHF	TGTGCCAGCAGTGACAGCTATAGCAATCAGCCCCAGCATTTT
TRBV3-1	TRBD1	.	TRBJ2-7	CASSQVGLRDRNSYEQYF	TGTGCCAGCAGCCAAGTGGGTCTCCGGGACAGGAACTCCTACGAGCAGTACTTC
TRBV7-3	.	.	TRBJ2-2	CASNPNPGPTGSGELFF	TGTGCCAGCAACCCCAATCCGGGACCAACCGGGTCAGGGGAGCTGTTTTTT
TRBV15	.	few	TRBJ2-3	CATSREGTTDTQYF	TGTGCCACCAGCAGAGAGGGTACCACAGATACGCAGTATTTT
TRBV19	TRBD2	few	TRBJ2-4	CASNARTSGGKNIQYF	TGTGCCAGTAACGCTCGGACTAGCGGAGGGAAAAACATTCAGTACTTC
TRBV12-3/TRBV12-4	.	few	TRBJ2-7	CASSTGPTPDEQYF	TGTGCCAGCAGTACCGGTCCCACTCCCGACGAGCAGTACTTC
TRBV5-1	.	.	TRBJ2-5	CASSLESLRETQYF	TGCGCCAGCAGCTTAGAGTCCTTGCGGGAGACCCAGTACTTC
TRBV6-6	.	.	TRBJ2-7	CASSYDGPEQYF	TGTGCCAGCAGTTACGACGGGCCCGAGCAGTACTTC
TRBV7-2	TRBD1	.	TRBJ2-7	CASRDQGDYEQYF	TGTGCCAGCAGAGATCAGGGGGACTACGAGCAGTACTTC
TRBV23-1	TRBD1	few	TRBJ2-7	CASSQSEDRGPYEQYF	TGCGCCAGCAGTCAATCCGAGGACAGGGGGCCCTACGAGCAGTACTTC
TRBV7-9	TRBD1	.	TRBJ2-2	CASSVRGTAHGELFF	TGTGCCAGCAGCGTTAGAGGGACAGCTCACGGGGAGCTGTTTTTT
TRBV4-2	TRBD1	few	TRBJ1-5	CASSHISQGGRQPQHF	TGTGCCAGCAGCCACATCAGCCAAGGGGGCCGTCAGCCCCAGCATTTT
TRBV25-1	TRBD1	.	TRBJ2-7	CASSTVGQGVNEQYF	TGTGCCAGCAGTACAGTCGGACAGGGGGTAAACGAGCAGTACTTC
TRBV9	TRBD1	.	TRBJ1-1	CASSVTSGTVNTEAFF	TGTGCCAGCAGCGTAACCTCCGGGACAGTCAACACTGAAGCTTTCTTT
TRBV7-3	.	few	TRBJ2-1	CASSSPGINQFF	TGTGCCAGCAGCTCTCCCGGGATCAACCAGTTCTTC